The 13 T cell receptor beta chains below all came from one sample that was sequenced in a study of human T cells and chemical hapten exposure (dated by TCRdb to the early 2020s). The intended sense of this specimen's time point label: pre-sensitization, week 0. The treatment or condition label corresponds to: therapeutic diphenylcyclopropenone sensitization with weekly scalp DPC. Library preparation used RACE. The instrument given in TCRdb is NextSeq 500. TCRdb cleaned the public reads at Q25 with fastp, built clones with MiXCR and kept in-frame beta chains. Identical CDR3 protein sequences are pooled into one entry, listed with their most common genes and DNA. The sample includes nearly 110,000 distinct CDR3 sequences, with roughly 12% observed a single time. The ten largest clones take up roughly 1.6% of the sample. Sequencing was performed on whole blood, taken in connection with sensitization to the hapten diphenylcyclopropenone (DPC). The receptors stem from a woman aged 50 to 65 with alopecia areata. Some clones in this sample may be carry-over from other donors' samples.

The chain joins TRBV18 to TRBJ1-1; maybe TRBD1 (5 bases). The V gene lost 2 bases and the J gene lost 0 bases, with 10 bases spanning the gap. The CDR3 runs 15 residues. CDR1 and CDR2 from the germline V gene are KGHSH and LQKENI. The CDR3 coding sequence is TGTGCCAGCTCACCAGCCGGGGCTTTGAACACTGAAGCTTTCTTT. The encoded protein is CASSPAGALNTEAFF.

Remarks on this clonotype: One end of the junction is discordant with germline, which a read error may explain. This chain links TRBV6-6 with TRBJ2-7; TRBD1 aligns across 12 bases. This CDR3 is built from 15 residues. The germline gives CDR1 MNHNY, CDR2 SVGAGI (reference sequence). In DNA form, the CDR3 reads TGTGCCAGCAGTTGGGGACAGGGGGCTTCCTCCGAGCAGTACTTC. This gives the protein CASSWGQGASSEQYF.

Sample share makes this clonotype medium-sized (0.01 to 0.1%). The germline gene is not matched at one end of the junction; a read error may be the cause. The chain carries TRBV29-1 and TRBJ2-1; tentatively, D is TRBD1 (6 bases). In germline, CDR1 is SQVTM, CDR2 ANQGSEA. The CDR3 covers 14 residues. The CDR3 reads CSAEGQLVYNEQFF. The CDR3, as DNA: TGCAGCGCTGAAGGACAGTTGGTTTACAATGAGCAGTTCTTC.

This clonotype turned up a few times. This sequence joins TRBV4-3 and TRBJ2-7; D gene uncertain. The V gene lost 4 bases and the J gene lost 0 bases, with 10 bases spanning the gap. Germline values: CDR1 LGHNA, CDR2 YSLEER. The CDR3 is 14 residues long. The CDR3 protein is CASSPEVISYEQYF. CDR3 coding DNA: TGCGCCAGCAGCCCAGAGGTGATCTCCTACGAGCAGTACTTC.

Written as DNA, the CDR3 is TGCGCCAGCAGCCCCCGGACTAGCGAGGCAAACGAGCAGTACTTC. This codes for CASSPRTSEANEQYF. V usage is TRBV4-3 and J usage is TRBJ2-7; TRBD2 matches 9 bases. V lost 4 bases and J lost 5; bases outside the gene matches: 9. The germline gives CDR1 LGHNA, CDR2 YSLEER. This CDR3 region has 15 residues.

This clonotype has only one observation. This chain connects TRBV15 to TRBJ2-3; the D gene is possibly TRBD1 (6 bases). Per germline, CDR1 LNHNV and CDR2 YYDKDF (reference sequence). The CDR3 spans 17 residues. With 3 bases removed from V and 4 bases from J, the gap between germline ends came to 20 bases. CDR3 region: CATSSDLTGKIADTQYF. The CDR3 DNA sequence: TGTGCCACCAGCAGTGATCTCACAGGGAAAATTGCAGATACGCAGTATTTT.

The chain couples TRBV27 to TRBJ2-5; unclear D gene. The CDR3 covers 14 residues. Germline loops: CDR1 MNHEY, CDR2 SMNVEV (reference sequence). The V and J ends lost 2 bases and 2 bases respectively, with 9 bases between them. CDR3 DNA: TGTGCCAGCAGTTTAGGGTTAGCTCAAGAGACCCAGTACTTC. Translating gives CASSLGLAQETQYF.

This chain uses TRBV7-2 with TRBJ1-1, with TRBD1 as a possible D gene (5 bases). CDR1 and CDR2 from the germline V gene are SGHTA and FQGNSA. V lost 5 bases and J 4 bases, leaving 14 bases between the germline ends. CDR3 length: 14 residues. The CDR3 loop reads CASSMQGGRTEAFF. The DNA for the CDR3 is TGTGCCAGCAGCATGCAGGGTGGTCGCACTGAAGCTTTCTTT.

The chain joins TRBV6-6 to TRBJ2-7, with no clear D. CDR3 length: 14 amino acids. V was shortened by 6 bases and J by 5 bases, with 17 bases between the two germline ends. In germline, CDR1 is MNHNY, CDR2 SVGAGI (reference sequence). CDR3: CASSYPEEGHEQYF. The CDR3, as DNA: TGTGCCAGCAGCTATCCAGAGGAAGGACACGAGCAGTACTTC.

V is TRBV19 and J is TRBJ1-2, with D perhaps matching TRBD1 (5 bases). The V gene lost 5 bases and the J gene lost 2 bases, with 21 bases spanning the gap. Germline CDR1 and CDR2: LNHDA and SQIVND (reference sequence). The CDR3 spans 17 residues. This CDR3 is CASSPPRIGAVNYGYTF. CDR3 DNA sequence: TGTGCCAGTAGTCCTCCTCGTATCGGGGCAGTCAACTATGGCTACACCTTC.

The chain links TRBV7-8 to TRBJ2-1, with 15 bases that match TRBD2. CDR1 is SGHVS and CDR2 is FQNEAQ in the germline V gene. CDR3 size: 20 residues. Trimming removed 1 base from V and 2 bases from J; junction bases left unmatched: 9. CDR3 sequence (DNA): TGTGCCAGCAGCTTAGGAGGACTAGCGGGAGGGCCTGGGGCCTACAATGAGCAGTTCTTC. This translates into CASSLGGLAGGPGAYNEQFF.

The table lists this clonotype with a few counts. V and J are TRBV6-5 and TRBJ1-3; no firm D call. The length of the CDR3 is 16 residues. V gave up 2 bases and J gave up 6 bases, with 17 bases separating them. Germline V gives CDR1 MNHEY, CDR2 SVGAGI. The CDR3 region has the DNA TGTGCCAGCAGTTACGGGCCGGGTCGAGTTGAAAACACCATATATTTT. Translation gives CASSYGPGRVENTIYF.

DNA for the CDR3: TGCGCCAGCAGCCCGTCCTGGGGGAGGTCCTCCTACAATGAGCAGTTCTTC. This sequence encodes CASSPSWGRSSYNEQFF. The chain has TRBV4-3 and TRBJ2-1, with D maybe TRBD2 (6 bases). The CDR3 sequence is 17 residues long. CDR1 is LGHNA, CDR2 YSLEER, per germline. V was cut by 4 bases and J by 0 bases, with 16 bases left in between.